The next 18 T cell receptor beta chains were all read from a single sample in a study of T cells in Graves' hyperthyroidism and ophthalmopathy. Researchers took RNA transcripts and amplified the TCR beta CDR3 regions from them. With the HTBI primer set, the TCR CDR3 went through a first round of RT-PCR. In TCRdb, the multiplex PCR reads were re-called with MiXCR into one record per CDR3 protein. The top ten hold about 20% of the sample, which has under 700,000 distinct CDR3 sequences, 15% to 20% seen once. Sequencing was performed on blood. These receptors were collected from a woman between 18 and 30 years old with Graves' hyperthyroidism.

This clonotype was seen a handful of times. The rearrangement links TRBV20-1 to TRBJ1-1; D gene ambiguous. The CDR3 has 14 residues. Trimming pared 3 bases from V and 4 bases from J, leaving 15 bases between. Germline values: CDR1 DFQATT, CDR2 SNEGSKA (reference sequence). The CDR3 is CSASLHGPSTEAFF. CDR3 bases: TGCAGTGCTAGTCTTCATGGGCCCAGCACTGAAGCTTTCTTT.

This clonotype was counted ten times or more. V and J are TRBV7-8 and TRBJ2-2, with 8 bases fitting TRBD2. Germline assignment: CDR1 SGHVS and CDR2 FQNEAQ. The CDR3 runs to 18 residues. Trimming removed 1 base from V and 0 bases from J; junction bases left unmatched: 7. The CDR3 region has the DNA TGTGCCAGCAGCTTAGTCCGTCTAGCGGGCCCGAACACCGGGGAGCTGTTTTTT. Amino acids: CASSLVRLAGPNTGELFF. Variable domain in full (rest from reference TRBV7-8 and TRBJ2-2): GAGVSQSPRYKVAKRGQDVALRCDPISGHVSLFWYQQALGQGPEFLTYFQNEAQLDKSGLPSDRFFAERPEGSVSTLKIQRTQQEDSAVYLCASSLVRLAGPNTGELFFGEGSRLTVL.

This clonotype showed up many times. The V and J genes are TRBV11-1 and TRBJ2-5, with 8 bases matching TRBD1. The V gene end was trimmed by 6 bases and the J gene end by 4 bases; junction bases not matched to a gene: 7. CDR1 and CDR2 (germline): SGHAT, FQDESV (reference sequence). The CDR3 consists of 14 residues. The CDR3 nucleotides are TGTGCCAGCAGAGCTGACAGGGGACGAGAGACCCAGTACTTC. Encoded protein: CASRADRGRETQYF.

To note about this clonotype: Given a much more abundant clone one base away, this may be a read error. The V and J genes are TRBV5-1 and TRBJ1-3, with D unclear. Germline CDR1 SGHRS, CDR2 YFSETQ. CDR3 length equals 16 residues. Deletions cut 4 bases from V and 3 bases from J, with 17 bases between. The CDR3 bases are TGCGCCAGCAGCCCCGGCCGAGGAGGCTTTGGAAACACCATATATTTT. Protein product: CASSPGRGGFGNTIYF.

V is TRBV7-2 and J is TRBJ2-7, with 7 bases matching TRBD2. The CDR3 runs to 11 residues. V lost 9 bases, J lost 4 bases, and 3 bases stayed unmatched. Germline CDR1 and CDR2: SGHTA and FQGNSA. The CDR3 loop is CARGGVYEQYF. The CDR3 DNA sequence: TGTGCCAGGGGGGGGGTTTACGAGCAGTACTTC. Together with reference TRBV7-2 and TRBJ2-7, the CDR3 gives the full variable domain: GAGVSQSPSNKVTEKGKDVELRCDPISGHTALYWYRQSLGQGLEFLIYFQGNSAPDKSGLPSDRFSAERTGGSVSTLTIQRTQQEDSAVYLCARGGVYEQYFGPGTRLTVT.

This clonotype was seen at least ten times. The chain couples TRBV13 to TRBJ1-1; D gene ambiguous. V gave up 4 bases and J gave up 4 bases, with 16 bases separating them. The germline gives CDR1 PRHDT, CDR2 FYEKMQ (reference sequence). The CDR3 is 15 amino acids. This CDR3 reads CASSSLQAVSTEAFF. The CDR3 region has the DNA TGTGCCAGCAGCTCCCTACAAGCCGTGAGCACTGAAGCTTTCTTT.

V usage is TRBV6-2 or TRBV6-3 and J usage is TRBJ1-1; D gene ambiguous. V gave up 2 bases and J gave up 3 bases, with 4 bases separating them. Germline V lookup: CDR1 MNHEY, CDR2 SVGEGT. The CDR3 is 12 amino acids. CDR3 loop: CASSYLDTEAFF. CDR3 coding DNA: TGTGCCAGCAGTTACCTGGACACTGAAGCTTTCTTT.

This clonotype has a count of ten or more. This rearrangement joins TRBV12-3 or TRBV12-4 to TRBJ1-2; no definite D call. The CDR3 runs to 14 residues. V was trimmed by 5 bases and J by 2 bases, leaving 12 bases between them. The CDR3 here is CASSPPGTNYGYTF. As DNA, the CDR3 is TGTGCCAGCAGTCCACCCGGAACCAACTATGGCTACACCTTC.

The J gene is TRBJ1-6, the V gene TRBV9; tentative D call: TRBD1 (5 bases). The ends were cut back, 0 bases at V and 8 bases at J, with 9 bases in the middle. This CDR3 region has 14 residues. Germline CDR1 is SGDLS and CDR2 is YYNGEE. The CDR3 nucleotides are TGTGCCAGCAGCGTAGCCGGGGGACATTCACCCCTCCACTTT. Its protein product is CASSVAGGHSPLHF.

This clonotype was counted between two and nine times. This chain uses TRBV15 with TRBJ2-7; D may match TRBD1 or TRBD2 (6 bases each). V lost 8 bases and J lost 7, with 18 bases in between. The CDR3 is 13 amino acids. In germline, CDR1 is LNHNV, CDR2 YYDKDF (reference sequence). CDR3 sequence reads: CATWGAGTGEQYF. The CDR3 nucleotides read TGTGCCACCTGGGGGGCTGGGACGGGAGAGCAGTACTTC. The variable domain in full, with the rest retrieved from reference TRBV15 and TRBJ2-7, is DAMVIQNPRYQVTQFGKPVTLSCSQTLNHNVMYWYQQKSSQAPKLLFHYYDKDFNNEADTPDNFQSRRPNTSFCFLDIRSPGLGDTAMYLCATWGAGTGEQYFGPGTRLTVT.

This clonotype turned up a few times. The V and J genes are TRBV10-3 and TRBJ1-1; no reliable D call. Per germline, CDR1 ENHRY and CDR2 SYGVKD. The CDR3 totals 14 residues. V lost 7 bases and J 0 bases, leaving 12 bases between the germline ends. DNA of the CDR3: TGTGCCATCACTGGGGATACGATGAACACTGAAGCTTTCTTT. Protein product: CAITGDTMNTEAFF.

This clonotype was observed at least ten times. V usage is TRBV12-3 or TRBV12-4 and J usage is TRBJ1-1; tentative D call: TRBD1 (5 bases). This CDR3 comprises 14 residues. V lost 2 bases to trimming and J lost 6 bases, with 13 bases between them. The CDR3 loop reads CASSLIHQGSEAFF. In nucleotides, the CDR3 is TGTGCCAGCAGTTTAATTCACCAGGGTTCTGAAGCTTTCTTT.

The chain links TRBV5-1 to TRBJ2-1, with 11 bases identical to TRBD2. V shed 2 bases and J 6 bases; nucleotides not matched to a gene: 4. The germline V gene has CDR1 SGHRS and CDR2 YFSETQ. The CDR3 is 15 amino acids. CDR3 in amino acids: CASSLLLAGANEQFF. In DNA, the CDR3 is TGCGCCAGCAGCTTATTACTAGCGGGAGCCAATGAGCAGTTCTTC. Based on the CDR3 plus reference TRBV5-1 and TRBJ2-1, the full variable domain is KAGVTQTPRYLIKTRGQQVTLSCSPISGHRSVSWYQQTPGQGLQFLFEYFSETQRNKGNFPGRFSGRQFSNSRSEMNVSTLELGDSALYLCASSLLLAGANEQFFGPGTRLTVL.

This clonotype was seen a handful of times. The CDR3 nucleotides are TGTGCCACCAGCAGAGATTTAAGGTTTCCCCTCTACGAGCAGTACTTC. Translation: CATSRDLRFPLYEQYF. This chain links TRBV15 with TRBJ2-7; D gene uncertain. V gave up 0 bases and J gave up 3 bases, with 15 bases separating them. Per germline, CDR1 LNHNV and CDR2 YYDKDF (reference sequence). The CDR3 length is 16 residues.

CDR3 in DNA: TGCAGTGCCCAGATAATATGGGACCCCAATCAGCCCCAGCATTTT. It yields the protein CSAQIIWDPNQPQHF. This chain connects TRBV20-1 to TRBJ1-5; TRBD1 is a possible D gene (5 bases). The germline V gene encodes CDR1 DFQATT and CDR2 SNEGSKA (reference sequence). Deletions cut 6 bases from V and 3 bases from J, with 18 bases between. CDR3 length: 15 residues.

This clonotype was seen repeatedly, ten times or more. This sequence joins TRBV15 and TRBJ2-1, with TRBD1 identical over 9 bases. After removal of 5 bases from V and 12 bases from J, the junction contained 14 bases not matched to a gene. The germline V gene has CDR1 LNHNV and CDR2 YYDKDF (reference sequence). The CDR3 extends over 15 amino acids. CDR3 coding DNA: TGTGCCACCAGCTATTCAACTACAGGGGGCGCGGCGCAGTTCTTC. This gives the protein CATSYSTTGGAAQFF.

This clonotype was recorded many times. The chain recombines TRBV28 with TRBJ2-1; D not resolved. The length of the CDR3 is 16 residues. The ends were cut back, 2 bases at V and 2 bases at J, with 13 bases in the middle. CDR1 is MDHEN, CDR2 SYDVKM, per germline. The CDR3 DNA follows: TGTGCCAGCAGTTTAGTCCGAGCTGGCCCCTACAATGAGCAGTTCTTC. It translates to CASSLVRAGPYNEQFF.

The CDR3 region is CSASSGTGGREQYF. The CDR3 nucleotides are TGCAGTGCTTCCTCCGGGACAGGGGGCCGGGAGCAGTACTTC. This rearrangement joins TRBV20-1 to TRBJ2-7; 12 nucleotides align to TRBD1. In germline, CDR1 is DFQATT, CDR2 SNEGSKA (reference sequence). The CDR3 consists of 14 residues. V lost 5 bases to trimming and J lost 7 bases; unmatched junction nucleotides: 9.